The 29 T cell receptor beta chains below come from one sample, sequenced in a study of blood T cells in healthy people across ages. A second PCR of roughly 7 to 11 cycles used a sample-barcoded 5' primer and a J-beta primer mix. Via MiXCR, TCRdb re-called the 5' RACE reads, giving one row per CDR3 protein. The sample contains about 1.7 million distinct CDR3 sequences, roughly 28% of which appear only once. The sequencing sample was made of blood. The receptors shown here come from a woman in her twenties or thirties in good health.

The table lists this clonotype with many counts. This chain joins TRBV5-1 and TRBJ2-5, with TRBD2 matching over 8 bases. CDR3 length equals 16 residues. Germline V gives CDR1 SGHRS, CDR2 YFSETQ. Trimming removed 4 bases from V and 5 bases from J; junction bases left unmatched: 13. Here the CDR3 DNA reads TGCGCCAGCAGCCTCCTCCGGGGGGGAACGGCGGAGACCCAGTACTTC. It specifies CASSLLRGGTAETQYF.

This clonotype was detected a few times. The chain is built from TRBV14 and TRBJ2-5, with D unclear. CDR1 is SGHDN and CDR2 is FVKESK in the germline V gene. The CDR3 is 17 amino acids. V was trimmed by 0 bases and J by 1 base, leaving 15 bases between them. The CDR3 sequence: CASSQDWGWGTQETQYF. CDR3 coding DNA: TGTGCCAGCAGCCAAGATTGGGGATGGGGAACCCAAGAGACCCAGTACTTC.

The sample holds many counts of this clonotype. V usage is TRBV6-5 and J usage is TRBJ1-2; D unresolved. Trimming pared 2 bases from V and 7 bases from J, leaving 11 bases between. CDR1 MNHEY and CDR2 SVGAGI come from the germline V gene. The CDR3 runs to 13 residues. The CDR3 DNA reads as TGTGCCAGCAGTTACCAAGGAAGCGGTGGCTACACCTTC. Protein product: CASSYQGSGGYTF.

In its sample, this clonotype was seen a few times. The genes are TRBV10-3 and TRBJ1-5, with D perhaps TRBD1 (5 bases). The V gene lost 0 bases and the J gene lost 7 bases, with 10 bases spanning the gap. Germline V CDR1 and CDR2: ENHRY, SYGVKD. CDR3 size: 14 residues. The CDR3 DNA follows: TGTGCCATCAGTGAGTCGAAAGGGGCCCAGCCCCAGCATTTT. Its translation: CAISESKGAQPQHF.

The J gene is TRBJ1-3, the V gene TRBV13, with D hard to call. The CDR3 totals 11 residues. Germline V gene lookup returns CDR1 PRHDT and CDR2 FYEKMQ (reference sequence). Trimming removed 5 bases from V and 11 bases from J, with 10 bases in between. The CDR3 nucleotides read TGTGCCAGCAGCGCCCTGGCGGCCATATATTTT. Its translation is CASSALAAIYF. The full variable domain, in which reference TRBV13 and TRBJ1-3 provide the parts outside the CDR3, is AAGVIQSPRHLIKEKRETATLKCYPIPRHDTVYWYQQGPGQDPQFLISFYEKMQSDKGSIPDRFSAQQFSDYHSELNMSSLELGDSALYFCASSALAAIYFGEGSWLTVV.

This clonotype was observed at least ten times. V is TRBV18 and J is TRBJ2-3; 8 bases line up with TRBD1. Unmatched junction bases numbered 7, after V lost 8 bases and J lost 3 bases. This CDR3 comprises 14 residues. Germline V gene data show CDR1 as KGHSH and CDR2 as LQKENI. CDR3 DNA: TGTGCCAGCAGCCCGGACAGGGCAACAGATACGCAGTATTTT. It specifies CASSPDRATDTQYF.

This clonotype was found a few times. A junction end diverges from the germline sequence, so it may reflect a read error. The CDR3 protein is CSARGTGDREQYF. DNA of the CDR3: TGCAGTGCTAGAGGGACAGGGGATCGGGAGCAGTACTTT. The chain has TRBV20-1 and TRBJ2-7; 9 bases match TRBD1. The CDR3 runs 13 residues. From germline, CDR1 is DFQATT and CDR2 SNEGSKA (reference sequence).

As to this clonotype: The junction departs from germline at one end; a sequencing error may be responsible. CDR3 protein: CASSDSPIENGQFF. CDR3 nucleotides: TGTGCCAGCAGTGACAGCCCCATCGAAAATGGGCAGTTCTTC. This rearrangement joins TRBV6-5 to TRBJ2-1; a possible D gene is TRBD1 (5 bases). The CDR3 spans 14 residues. Per germline, CDR1 MNHEY and CDR2 SVGAGI.

As concerns this clonotype: A much more abundant neighbour one base away suggests this may be a read error. The chain employs TRBV29-1 and TRBJ2-1; D is perhaps TRBD1 or TRBD2 (5 bases each). Trimming cost V 2 bases and J 8 bases, with 16 bases left between them. Germline values: CDR1 SQVTM, CDR2 ANQGSEA. This CDR3 comprises 14 residues. This CDR3 reads CSVERDGVTDEQFF. The DNA for the CDR3 is TGCAGCGTTGAACGGGACGGGGTCACCGATGAGCAGTTCTTC.

Concerning this clonotype itself: Germline and junction disagree at one end, which may indicate a read error. J is TRBJ2-7 and V is TRBV7-9; 13 bases fit TRBD2. Germline-derived CDR1 and CDR2 are SEHNR and FQNEAQ (reference sequence). The CDR3 totals 17 residues. The DNA of the CDR3 is TGTGCCAGCAGCTCACCGGGACTAGCGGGGATCTCCTGCGAGCAGTACTTC. This encodes CASSSPGLAGISCEQYF.

This clonotype was recorded a few times. This sequence joins TRBV7-2 and TRBJ2-1; tentative D call: TRBD2 (6 bases). CDR1 is SGHTA and CDR2 is FQGNSA in the germline V gene. V was trimmed by 6 bases and J by 10 bases, leaving 16 bases between them. The CDR3 length is 13 residues. For the CDR3, the DNA is TGTGCCAGCAGTGAGGGTGGGCGGGAAGAGCAGTTCTTC. It translates to CASSEGGREEQFF.

The chain combines TRBV20-1 with TRBJ2-5, with 7 bases fitting TRBD2. In germline, CDR1 is DFQATT, CDR2 SNEGSKA (reference sequence). V lost 5 bases, J lost 5 bases, and 14 bases stayed unmatched. The CDR3 has 15 residues. CDR3 nucleotide sequence: TGCAGTGCTCCCCCCCAAAGGGCGGGGGTGGAGACCCAGTACTTC. The encoded protein is CSAPPQRAGVETQYF.

The sample holds one count of this clonotype. The V and J genes are TRBV7-9 and TRBJ2-2; D is possibly TRBD2 (6 bases). Trimming removed 8 bases at V and 1 base at J, with 11 bases between. The CDR3 extends over 14 amino acids. Germline CDR1 and CDR2: SEHNR and FQNEAQ (reference sequence). The CDR3 reads CASLTRENTGELFF. The CDR3 DNA reads TGTGCCAGCCTTACGCGGGAGAACACCGGGGAGCTGTTTTTT.

Only a few counts were recorded for this clonotype. The chain is built from TRBV5-1 and TRBJ2-3, with 11 positions matching TRBD2. The CDR3 spans 17 residues. V trimming: 4 bases; J trimming: 2 bases; junction bases outside the gene matches: 9. The germline V gene encodes CDR1 SGHRS and CDR2 YFSETQ. CDR3 sequence (DNA): TGCGCCAGCAGCCGGGAGGGGACTAGCGGCTCCACAGATACGCAGTATTTT. Translation: CASSREGTSGSTDTQYF.

This clonotype has a count of ten or more. This chain links TRBV14 with TRBJ2-6, with D possibly being TRBD1 or TRBD2 (5 bases each). The length of the CDR3 is 13 residues. Germline V gene data show CDR1 as SGHDN and CDR2 as FVKESK. The V end was cut by 6 bases, the J end by 4 bases, with 7 bases between. The CDR3 nucleotides are TGTGCCAGCAGGGGGGACGGGGCCAACGTCCTGACTTTC. It codes for CASRGDGANVLTF.

Ten or more counts support this clonotype. The J gene is TRBJ2-7, the V gene TRBV21-1. TRBV21-1 is a pseudogene locus. The CDR3 has 12 amino acids. CDR3 in amino acids: CASSNHFYEQYF. The CDR3 bases are TGTGCCAGCAGCAATCACTTCTACGAGCAGTACTTC.

Only a few counts were recorded for this clonotype. The genes are TRBV20-1 and TRBJ2-7; possible D gene TRBD1, 5 bases. The germline V and J ends were trimmed by 6 bases and 2 bases, with 14 bases remaining between them. From germline, CDR1 is DFQATT and CDR2 SNEGSKA (reference sequence). The CDR3 loop spans 13 amino acids. CDR3 DNA: TGCAGTGCGAGGACAAGGGGCGCCTACGAGCAGTACTTC. This encodes CSARTRGAYEQYF.

The chain recombines TRBV20-1 with TRBJ2-7; TRBD1 matches 9 bases. This CDR3 contains 14 residues. With V trimmed by 1 base and J by 3 bases, 4 bases remained unmatched. Germline assignment: CDR1 DFQATT and CDR2 SNEGSKA (reference sequence). The CDR3 nucleotides are TGCAGTGCTAGAGGGACAGGGGAGGGCTACGAGCAGTACTTC. Protein: CSARGTGEGYEQYF.

This clonotype was found many times. The chain combines TRBV29-1 with TRBJ1-5, with D perhaps matching TRBD1 (5 bases). The V end was cut by 4 bases, the J end by 1 base, with 8 bases between. Germline CDR1 reads SQVTM; CDR2 reads ANQGSEA. The CDR3 consists of 13 residues. In DNA form, the CDR3 reads TGCAGCGTTGCCCGGGACAGCAATCAGCCCCAGCATTTT. As protein: CSVARDSNQPQHF.

This clonotype appeared once. The chain has TRBV9 and TRBJ2-4; 8 bases match TRBD2. Germline values: CDR1 SGDLS, CDR2 YYNGEE. V was pared by 0 bases and J by 13 bases, with 12 bases of the junction left unmatched. The CDR3 runs 15 residues. The CDR3 nucleotides are TGTGCCAGCAGCGTAGGCAGCGGGGGTTACAATGAGCAGTACTTC. Protein product: CASSVGSGGYNEQYF.

This chain joins TRBV12-3 or TRBV12-4 and TRBJ2-3; D is unresolved. V shed 5 bases and J shed 6 bases, with 24 bases lying between them. The CDR3 is made up of 17 amino acids. Here the CDR3 reads CASSQGSDNRFWDTQYF. The CDR3 DNA sequence: TGTGCCAGCAGTCAAGGATCAGACAACCGCTTTTGGGATACGCAGTATTTT.

The chain combines TRBV19 with TRBJ1-1, with TRBD1 matching 7 bases. Germline CDR1 is LNHDA and CDR2 is SQIVND (reference sequence). This CDR3 has 14 amino acids. V shed 7 bases, J shed 7 bases, and the junction held 12 bases outside the gene matches. CDR3 nucleotides: TGTGCCAGTACTCAGACAGGGCCCCGAGGTGAAGCTTTCTTT. Its protein product is CASTQTGPRGEAFF.

To note about this clonotype: This may be a read error, as it is one base from a much larger clone. The chain employs TRBV6-2 or TRBV6-3 and TRBJ2-7, with D perhaps assigned TRBD1 or TRBD2 (7 bases each). This CDR3 contains 11 residues. Germline values: CDR1 MNHEY, CDR2 SVGEGT. V was clipped by 10 bases and J by 7 bases, with 14 bases between them. CDR3 amino acids: CATSGGDEQYF. Here the CDR3 DNA reads TGTGCCACCTCAGGGGGGGATGAGCAGTACTTC.

This clonotype was detected a few times. V is TRBV24-1 and J is TRBJ2-3; 10 bases are shared with TRBD1. Germline assignment: CDR1 KGHDR and CDR2 SFDVKD. V was clipped by 4 bases and J by 3 bases; unmatched bases: 6. The CDR3 runs 16 residues. The CDR3: CATSDKTGGETDTQYF. The DNA for the CDR3 is TGTGCCACCAGTGACAAGACAGGGGGCGAGACAGATACGCAGTATTTT.

The chain recombines TRBV5-6 with TRBJ2-7, with D perhaps TRBD1 or TRBD2 (5 bases each). Per germline, CDR1 SGHDT and CDR2 YYEEEE. The length of the CDR3 is 15 residues. The V and J ends lost 3 bases and 2 bases respectively, with 15 bases between them. The CDR3 sequence is CASSSLQGEPYEQYF. The CDR3 DNA follows: TGTGCCAGCAGCTCCCTCCAGGGAGAACCCTACGAGCAGTACTTC.

This clonotype was counted only a few times. The gene calls are TRBV5-1 and TRBJ2-6; D unresolved. Germline CDR1 is SGHRS and CDR2 is YFSETQ. V lost 4 bases and J 2 bases, leaving 7 bases between the germline ends. The CDR3 sequence is 14 residues long. Here the CDR3 reads CASSPRPGANVLTF. DNA of the CDR3: TGCGCCAGCAGCCCCCGCCCTGGGGCCAACGTCCTGACTTTC.

This clonotype was recorded at least ten times. The DNA of the CDR3 is TGCAGTGCTAGTGACGGCCAATCCTACGAGCAGTACTTC. Translation: CSASDGQSYEQYF. The chain recombines TRBV20-1 with TRBJ2-7; the D is unclear. This CDR3 has 13 amino acids. Germline V gene data show CDR1 as DFQATT and CDR2 as SNEGSKA (reference sequence). The ends were cut back, 3 bases at V and 1 base at J, with 10 bases in the middle.

The V and J genes are TRBV3-1 and TRBJ2-1; 8 nucleotides match TRBD1. Germline V gene lookup returns CDR1 LGHDT and CDR2 YNNKEL (reference sequence). This CDR3 has 16 residues. V gave up 0 bases and J gave up 5 bases; unmatched junction bases: 6. Here the CDR3 DNA reads TGTGCCAGCAGCCAAGATTGGGGACAGGTAGACAATGAGCAGTTCTTC. As protein: CASSQDWGQVDNEQFF.

At least ten counts were recorded for this clonotype. This rearrangement joins TRBV20-1 to TRBJ2-1, with 9 bases aligning to TRBD2. J gave up 8 bases and V 5 bases, and 10 bases lay outside the gene matches. The CDR3 loop spans 14 amino acids. CDR1 is DFQATT and CDR2 is SNEGSKA in the germline V gene (reference sequence). CDR3 residues: CSASPLAGSYEQFF. CDR3 bases: TGCAGTGCTTCTCCCCTAGCGGGATCTTATGAGCAGTTCTTC.